These 3 T cell receptor beta chains came from one sample sequenced in a study of blood T cell repertoires in COVID-19. Assay used: immunoSEQ multiplex PCR; TCRdb lists only in-frame clones, some missing. The table records roughly 300,000 clones, around four fifths of them present only once. Sequenced: peripheral blood. These receptors were taken from a woman aged 45 to 65 who had recovered from COVID-19.

The chain uses TRBV3-1 (or the pseudogene TRBV3-2) and TRBJ2-5; maybe TRBD2 (5 bases). The CDR3 sequence is 12 residues long. V was cut by 3 bases and J by 8 bases, with 10 bases left in between. Germline V CDR1 and CDR2: LGHDT, YNNKEL (reference sequence). In DNA form, the CDR3 reads TGTGCCAGCAGCCATATGGAGGAAACCCAGTACTTC. Protein product: CASSHMEETQYF.

V usage is TRBV7-3 and J usage is TRBJ2-1; 14 bases fit TRBD2. The junction had 5 bases not matched to a gene; V was cut back by 0 bases and J by 7 bases. This CDR3 has 17 amino acids. The germline gives CDR1 SGHTA, CDR2 FQGTGA. CDR3 sequence (DNA): TGTGCCAGCAGCTTAACCGCCGGACTAGCGGGAGGAAATGAGCAGTTCTTC. Protein sequence: CASSLTAGLAGGNEQFF.

The chain combines TRBV5-4 with TRBJ2-7; TRBD2 might be the D (5 bases). CDR3 length: 14 amino acids. Germline-derived CDR1 and CDR2 are SGHNT and YYREEE (reference sequence). Trimming took off 4 bases at V and 2 bases at J, with 13 bases between the two ends. CDR3 in amino acids: CASSHATGAYEQYF. The CDR3 DNA reads as TGTGCCAGCAGCCATGCCACCGGGGCCTACGAGCAGTACTTC.